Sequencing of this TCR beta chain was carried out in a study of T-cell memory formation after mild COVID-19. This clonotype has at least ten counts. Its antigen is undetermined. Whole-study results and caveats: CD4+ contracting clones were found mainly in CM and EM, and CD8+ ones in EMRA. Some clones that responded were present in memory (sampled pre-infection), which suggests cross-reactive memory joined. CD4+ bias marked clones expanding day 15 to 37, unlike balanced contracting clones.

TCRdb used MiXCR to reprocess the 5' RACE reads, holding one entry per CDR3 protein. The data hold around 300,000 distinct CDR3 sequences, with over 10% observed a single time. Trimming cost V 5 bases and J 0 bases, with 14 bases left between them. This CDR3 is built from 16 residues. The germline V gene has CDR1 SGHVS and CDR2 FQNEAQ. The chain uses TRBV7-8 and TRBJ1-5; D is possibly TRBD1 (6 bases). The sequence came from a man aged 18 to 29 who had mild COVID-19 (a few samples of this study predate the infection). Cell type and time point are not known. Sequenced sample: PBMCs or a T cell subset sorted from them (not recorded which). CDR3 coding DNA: TGTGCCAGCAGCGCGTACAGGGTACCTAGCAATCAGCCCCAGCATTTT. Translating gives CASSAYRVPSNQPQHF.